This T cell receptor beta chain was observed in a study of blood T cell dynamics during melanoma immunotherapy. Overall study context: First-line therapy was either pembrolizumab or nivolumab with ipilimumab for metastatic melanoma. General observations from the study: It remained unknown if the driving T cell clones were melanoma-specific.

A word on this clone: The target antigen is unknown.

The CDR3 totals 13 residues. Germline V gives CDR1 SNHLY, CDR2 FYNNEI. V was shortened by 5 bases and J by 4 bases, with 11 bases between the two germline ends. Specified time point: week 3, after first cycle of checkpoint inhibitor. Blood was drawn before treatment and at week 3 after checkpoint blockade. A fixed DNA input of about 350 ng was used per bulk PBMC sample. Assay: immunoSEQ multiplex PCR; the TCRdb copy retains only in-frame clones and omits some. The sample lists around 8,000 clones, approximately 89% occurring once. The V call is TRBV2, the J call TRBJ1-2; D remains ambiguous. This clonotype was sampled from a human donor with melanoma. The source was blood, collected from a patient treated with checkpoint blockade. Here the CDR3 DNA reads TGTGCCAGCAGTCCGGACGGGAGCTATGGCTACACCTTC. Translation: CASSPDGSYGYTF. The full variable domain, completed using reference TRBV2 and TRBJ1-2, is EPEVTQTPSHQVTQMGQEVILRCVPISNHLYFYWYRQILGQKVEFLVSFYNNEISEKSEIFDDQFSVERPDGSNFTLKIRSTKLEDSAMYFCASSPDGSYGYTFGSGTRLTVV.